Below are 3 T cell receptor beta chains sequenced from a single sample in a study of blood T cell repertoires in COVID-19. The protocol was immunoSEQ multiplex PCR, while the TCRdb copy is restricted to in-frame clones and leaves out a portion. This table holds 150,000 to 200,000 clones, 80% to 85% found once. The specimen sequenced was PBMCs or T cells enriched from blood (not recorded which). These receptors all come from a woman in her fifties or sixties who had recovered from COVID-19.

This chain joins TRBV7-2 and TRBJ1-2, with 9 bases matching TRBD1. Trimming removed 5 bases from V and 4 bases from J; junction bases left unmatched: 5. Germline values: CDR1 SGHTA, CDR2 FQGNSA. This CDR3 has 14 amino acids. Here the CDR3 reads CASSVDRGGYGYTF. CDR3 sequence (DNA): TGTGCCAGCAGCGTGGACAGGGGTGGCTATGGCTACACCTTC.

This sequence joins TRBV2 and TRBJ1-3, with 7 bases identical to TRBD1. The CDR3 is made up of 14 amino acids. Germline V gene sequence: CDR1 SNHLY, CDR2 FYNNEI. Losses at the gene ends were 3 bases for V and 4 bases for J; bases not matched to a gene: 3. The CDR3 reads CASSDTGVGNTIYF. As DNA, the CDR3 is TGTGCCAGCAGTGATACAGGGGTGGGAAACACCATATATTTT.

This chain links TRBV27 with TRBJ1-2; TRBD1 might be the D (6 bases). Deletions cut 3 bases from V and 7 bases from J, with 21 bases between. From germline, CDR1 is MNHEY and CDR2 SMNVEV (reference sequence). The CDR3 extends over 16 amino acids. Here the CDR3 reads CASSLAAIRGAGGYTF. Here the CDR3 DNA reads TGTGCCAGCAGTTTGGCCGCCATTCGGGGGGCGGGTGGCTACACCTTC.